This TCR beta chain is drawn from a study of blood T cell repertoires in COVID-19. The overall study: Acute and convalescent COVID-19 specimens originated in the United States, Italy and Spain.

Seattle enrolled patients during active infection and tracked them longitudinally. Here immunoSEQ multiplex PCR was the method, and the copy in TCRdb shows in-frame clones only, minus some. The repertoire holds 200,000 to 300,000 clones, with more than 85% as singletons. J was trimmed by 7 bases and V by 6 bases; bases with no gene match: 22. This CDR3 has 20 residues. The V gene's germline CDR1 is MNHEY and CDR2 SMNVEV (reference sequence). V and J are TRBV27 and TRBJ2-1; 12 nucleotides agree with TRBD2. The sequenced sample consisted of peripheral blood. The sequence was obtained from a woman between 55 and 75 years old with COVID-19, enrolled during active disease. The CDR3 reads CASSPLSRLAGGPLYNEQFF. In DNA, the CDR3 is TGTGCCAGCAGCCCCCTCTCCCGGCTAGCGGGAGGGCCGTTATATAATGAGCAGTTCTTC.